Shown below are 29 T cell receptor beta chains from a single sample sequenced in a study of shared clonotypes between healthy human individuals. Assay: immunoSEQ multiplex PCR; the TCRdb copy retains only in-frame clones and omits some. The sample comprises 600,000 to 700,000 clones, around three quarters of which are singletons, and more than 1.5% rests with the top ten. The specimen sequenced was memory CD4+ T cells sorted from blood. The subset denotes: CD45RA-negative fraction. The origin of the receptors is a woman younger than 45 in good health.

The V call is TRBV11-2, the J call TRBJ2-2, with 9 positions matching TRBD2. Trimming at V came to 1 base and at J to 3 bases, leaving 6 bases not matched to a gene. This CDR3 contains 17 residues. Germline V gene lookup returns CDR1 SGHAT and CDR2 FQNNGV. As DNA, the CDR3 is TGTGCCAGCAGCTTAGCTAAGCGGGAGGTGTACACCGGGGAGCTGTTTTTT. Amino acids: CASSLAKREVYTGELFF.

The chain couples TRBV11-3 to TRBJ2-2, with 9 bases identical to TRBD1. Germline CDR1 reads SGHNT; CDR2 reads YENEEA. The V segment lost 0 bases and the J segment 4 bases; nucleotides outside the gene matches: 9. This CDR3 spans 18 amino acids. CDR3 protein: CASSLDLPHRGLTGELFF. In DNA form, the CDR3 reads TGTGCCAGCAGCTTAGATTTACCCCACAGGGGGCTCACCGGGGAGCTGTTTTTT.

The chain is built from TRBV29-1 and TRBJ2-5; no reliable D call. From germline, CDR1 is SQVTM and CDR2 ANQGSEA. V was trimmed by 4 bases and J by 3 bases, leaving 3 bases between them. The CDR3 loop spans 10 amino acids. CDR3 nucleotide sequence: TGCAGCGTTGCGGAAGAGACCCAGTACTTC. Amino acids: CSVAEETQYF.

The chain recombines TRBV10-3 with TRBJ1-2, with a possible D match to TRBD1 (5 bases). Between the trimmed V and J ends, which lost 3 bases and 8 bases, there was a span of 10 bases. Per germline, CDR1 ENHRY and CDR2 SYGVKD. There are 12 residues in the CDR3. The CDR3, as DNA: TGTGCCATCAGTGAAGGGGAGAGGGGCTACACCTTC. It translates to CAISEGERGYTF.

The chain uses TRBV19 and TRBJ2-1; D gene unclear. From germline, CDR1 is LNHDA and CDR2 SQIVND (reference sequence). The CDR3 extends over 13 amino acids. The germline V and J ends were trimmed by 5 bases and 5 bases, with 10 bases remaining between them. The DNA of the CDR3 is TGTGCCAGTAGTCCCGACTGGGACAATGAGCAGTTCTTC. It specifies CASSPDWDNEQFF.

The rearrangement links TRBV7-2 to TRBJ2-6; no clear D gene. This CDR3 is built from 19 residues. V lost 7 bases and J 0 bases, leaving 22 bases between the germline ends. The germline V gene has CDR1 SGHTA and CDR2 FQGNSA. CDR3 nucleotide sequence: TGTGCCAGCACCCGATATCCCCCGCCAGGCGCCTCTGGGGCCAACGTCCTGACTTTC. This sequence encodes CASTRYPPPGASGANVLTF.

The chain has TRBV4-2 and TRBJ1-4; TRBD1 is a possible D gene (5 bases). Deletions cut 9 bases from V and 8 bases from J, with 16 bases between. Germline V gives CDR1 LGHNA, CDR2 YNFKEQ. This CDR3 contains 13 residues. The CDR3 DNA reads TGTGCCAGTGGGGACCGGGAAGGGGAAAAACTGTTTTTT. Encoded protein: CASGDREGEKLFF.

Remarks on this clone: This sample also contains other DNA sequences that code for the same CDR3. The rearrangement uses TRBV28 and TRBJ2-5; D uncertain. This CDR3 comprises 12 residues. The V end was cut by 3 bases, the J end by 4 bases, with 6 bases between. CDR1 and CDR2 from the germline V gene are MDHEN and SYDVKM. Here the CDR3 DNA reads TGTGCCAGCAGTTTTAGCTCAGAGACCCAGTACTTC. Translated: CASSFSSETQYF.

V usage is TRBV6-5 and J usage is TRBJ1-1, with D maybe TRBD1 (5 bases). This CDR3 has 13 amino acids. Trimming took off 5 bases at V and 3 bases at J, with 10 bases between the two ends. Germline assignment: CDR1 MNHEY and CDR2 SVGAGI. The CDR3, as DNA: TGTGCCAGCAGTGTCGGGACTTACACTGAAGCTTTCTTT. Translated, it gives CASSVGTYTEAFF.

V is TRBV5-1 and J is TRBJ1-2, with D unresolved. Germline lookup yields CDR1 SGHRS and CDR2 YFSETQ. The V and J ends lost 1 base and 7 bases respectively, with 8 bases between them. The CDR3 has 12 amino acids. The DNA of the CDR3 is TGCGCCAGCAGCTTGCAGGAGTCTGGCTACACCTTC. It encodes CASSLQESGYTF.

V is TRBV2 and J is TRBJ1-4, with TRBD1 matching over 8 bases. CDR1 SNHLY and CDR2 FYNNEI come from the germline V gene. Losses at the gene ends were 6 bases for V and 0 bases for J; bases not matched to a gene: 9. The CDR3 spans 17 residues. The CDR3 loop reads CASSAGTGVPTNEKLFF. Here the CDR3 DNA reads TGTGCCAGCAGCGCCGGGACAGGCGTTCCAACTAATGAAAAACTGTTTTTT.

This sequence joins TRBV6-5 and TRBJ1-2; D may be TRBD1 (5 bases). CDR1 and CDR2 (germline): MNHEY, SVGAGI. This CDR3 comprises 12 residues. V was shortened by 2 bases and J by 8 bases, with 9 bases between the two germline ends. The DNA of the CDR3 is TGTGCCAGCAGTTACCTGAGGGGCGGCTACACCTTC. Its protein product is CASSYLRGGYTF.

V and J are TRBV5-1 and TRBJ2-2, with D possibly being TRBD1 (5 bases). The ends were cut back, 0 bases at V and 2 bases at J, with 11 bases in the middle. The CDR3 has 16 residues. Germline V gives CDR1 SGHRS, CDR2 YFSETQ. The CDR3 sequence is CASSLGATENTGELFF. The CDR3 bases are TGCGCCAGCAGCTTGGGCGCGACAGAAAACACCGGGGAGCTGTTTTTT.

V and J are TRBV27 and TRBJ2-3; D could derive from TRBD1 or TRBD2 (5 bases each). The CDR3 length is 15 residues. Trimming took off 5 bases at V and 0 bases at J, with 12 bases between the two ends. From germline, CDR1 is MNHEY and CDR2 SMNVEV (reference sequence). The CDR3: CASSPGTTSTDTQYF. In DNA form, the CDR3 reads TGTGCCAGCAGTCCCGGGACGACTAGCACAGATACGCAGTATTTT.

This sequence joins TRBV2 and TRBJ1-4, with 12 bases aligning to TRBD1. The CDR3 spans 13 residues. The V gene's germline CDR1 is SNHLY and CDR2 FYNNEI. After removal of 9 bases from V and 8 bases from J, the junction contained 4 bases not matched to a gene. The CDR3 sequence is CASTGTGGEKLFF. The CDR3 nucleotides are TGTGCCAGTACCGGGACAGGGGGCGAAAAACTGTTTTTT.

The chain uses TRBV7-3 and TRBJ2-7, with 10 bases identical to TRBD2. CDR3 length equals 15 residues. The J segment lost 3 bases and the V segment lost 4 bases, leaving 6 bases of the junction unmatched. Germline V gene lookup returns CDR1 SGHTA and CDR2 FQGTGA. The CDR3 nucleotides are TGTGCCAGCAGCTCTACTAGCGGGAACCGCTACGAGCAGTACTTC. It is translated as CASSSTSGNRYEQYF. The complete variable domain, with remaining parts taken from reference TRBV7-3 and TRBJ2-7, reads GAGVSQTPSNKVTEKGKYVELRCDPISGHTALYWYRQSLGQGPEFLIYFQGTGAADDSGLPNDRFFAVRPEGSVSTLKIQRTERGDSAVYLCASSSTSGNRYEQYFGPGTRLTVT.

This clone was seen just once. Other DNA variants within this sample encode the same CDR3. The CDR3 bases are TGCAGTGCCAGCTATGGCTACACCTTC. It specifies CSASYGYTF. The chain combines TRBV20-1 with TRBJ1-2; D gene uncertain. Trimming left V 6 bases short and J 4 bases short, with 3 bases between. Germline V gives CDR1 DFQATT, CDR2 SNEGSKA (reference sequence). This CDR3 region has 9 residues.

This rearrangement joins TRBV7-9 to TRBJ2-3; D call uncertain. The CDR3 totals 14 residues. Trimming stripped 3 bases from V and 2 bases from J, with 9 bases between. Germline V CDR1 and CDR2: SEHNR, FQNEAQ (reference sequence). The CDR3 DNA follows: TGTGCCAGCAGCTTCCAAGCGAACACAGATACGCAGTATTTT. Its protein is CASSFQANTDTQYF.

This clone came up a few times. V is TRBV6-5 and J is TRBJ2-1, with 11 bases lining up with TRBD2. The CDR3 extends over 15 amino acids. The V gene's germline CDR1 is MNHEY and CDR2 SVGAGI. Unmatched junction bases numbered 5, after V lost 6 bases and J lost 4 bases. The CDR3 DNA sequence: TGTGCCAGCAGGTACCGGACTAGCGGGTACAATGAGCAGTTCTTC. As protein: CASRYRTSGYNEQFF.

The chain has TRBV6-5 and TRBJ1-1, with D possibly being TRBD1 (5 bases). Germline CDR1 reads MNHEY; CDR2 reads SVGAGI. The CDR3 is 16 residues long. Between the trimmed V and J ends, which lost 2 bases and 1 base, there was a span of 14 bases. The CDR3 nucleotides are TGTGCCAGCAGTTACCTATCGGGGGGTAGGAACACTGAAGCTTTCTTT. Translation gives CASSYLSGGRNTEAFF.

The CDR3 region has the DNA TGTGCCAGTAGTATCGGGACTATTCTCTGGAACACCGGGGAGCTGTTTTTT. Its protein is CASSIGTILWNTGELFF. V gene TRBV19 combines with J gene TRBJ2-2; 7 bases line up with TRBD2. V dropped 3 bases and J dropped 1; count of bases not matched to a gene: 8. The CDR3 loop spans 17 amino acids. Per germline, CDR1 LNHDA and CDR2 SQIVND (reference sequence).

V is TRBV6-1 and J is TRBJ1-5; D is undetermined. The CDR3 is 16 residues long. CDR1 and CDR2 from the germline V gene are MNHNS and SASEGT. V dropped 2 bases and J dropped 0 bases, with 11 bases sitting between them. The CDR3 nucleotides are TGTGCCAGCAGTGAAAGTGGTATAGATAGCAATCAGCCCCAGCATTTT. Amino acid sequence: CASSESGIDSNQPQHF.

The chain carries TRBV20-1 and TRBJ2-1, with D uncertain. The CDR3 runs to 11 residues. Trimming took 5 bases from V and 10 from J, leaving 12 bases between them. The V gene's germline CDR1 is DFQATT and CDR2 SNEGSKA (reference sequence). DNA of the CDR3: TGCAGTGCTCCCCATATACGGGAGCAGTTCTTC. This translates into CSAPHIREQFF.

This clone was seen a single time. This chain uses TRBV15 with TRBJ2-1; 9 bases map to TRBD2. V lost 0 bases and J lost 7; bases outside the gene matches: 1. Germline CDR1 reads LNHNV; CDR2 reads YYDKDF (reference sequence). The CDR3 has 14 residues. The CDR3 loop is CATSRDTSGNEQFF. CDR3 bases: TGTGCCACCAGCAGAGACACTAGCGGGAATGAGCAGTTCTTC. The entire variable domain, with the rest obtained from reference TRBV15 and TRBJ2-1, is as follows: DAMVIQNPRYQVTQFGKPVTLSCSQTLNHNVMYWYQQKSSQAPKLLFHYYDKDFNNEADTPDNFQSRRPNTSFCFLDIRSPGLGDTAMYLCATSRDTSGNEQFFGPGTRLTVL.

V is TRBV6-1 and J is TRBJ1-1; perhaps TRBD1 as D (5 bases). Germline V lookup: CDR1 MNHNS, CDR2 SASEGT. V was trimmed by 6 bases and J by 7 bases, leaving 12 bases between them. The CDR3 length is 12 residues. The CDR3 reads CASSRVQGEAFF. The CDR3 DNA sequence: TGTGCCAGCAGCCGCGTCCAGGGTGAAGCTTTCTTT.

The chain combines TRBV13 with TRBJ2-7, with TRBD2 identical over 7 bases. The germline V gene encodes CDR1 PRHDT and CDR2 FYEKMQ (reference sequence). The J segment lost 2 bases and the V segment lost 7 bases, leaving 14 bases of the junction unmatched. The CDR3 is made up of 16 amino acids. CDR3 region: CASTHRGDSKTYEQYF. CDR3 sequence (DNA): TGTGCCAGCACCCACCGGGGGGACTCTAAGACCTACGAGCAGTACTTC.

V and J are TRBV5-4 and TRBJ2-1; TRBD2 matches at 13 bases. The CDR3 runs to 19 residues. The V segment lost 0 bases and the J segment 0 bases; nucleotides outside the gene matches: 6. Germline CDR1 is SGHNT and CDR2 is YYREEE (reference sequence). This CDR3 is CASSLETSGRGSSYNEQFF. The CDR3 DNA sequence: TGTGCCAGCAGCTTGGAAACTAGCGGGAGGGGAAGCTCCTACAATGAGCAGTTCTTC.

There are a few counts of this clone. The chain combines TRBV6-5 with TRBJ1-1; D unclear. The CDR3 length is 14 residues. Germline V CDR1 and CDR2: MNHEY, SVGAGI. V dropped 5 bases and J dropped 1 base, with 11 bases sitting between them. The CDR3 region has the DNA TGTGCCAGCAGTCCCCGACGGAAGAACACTGAAGCTTTCTTT. Translated, it gives CASSPRRKNTEAFF.

The V and J genes are TRBV25-1 and TRBJ2-6; D is possibly TRBD2 (5 bases). The CDR3 length is 16 residues. CDR1 and CDR2 (germline): MGHDK, SYGVNS. V lost 2 bases and J 6 bases, leaving 14 bases between the germline ends. CDR3 sequence reads: CASSEAGVRAANVLTF. For the CDR3, the DNA is TGTGCCAGCAGTGAAGCGGGTGTAAGAGCGGCCAACGTCCTGACTTTC.